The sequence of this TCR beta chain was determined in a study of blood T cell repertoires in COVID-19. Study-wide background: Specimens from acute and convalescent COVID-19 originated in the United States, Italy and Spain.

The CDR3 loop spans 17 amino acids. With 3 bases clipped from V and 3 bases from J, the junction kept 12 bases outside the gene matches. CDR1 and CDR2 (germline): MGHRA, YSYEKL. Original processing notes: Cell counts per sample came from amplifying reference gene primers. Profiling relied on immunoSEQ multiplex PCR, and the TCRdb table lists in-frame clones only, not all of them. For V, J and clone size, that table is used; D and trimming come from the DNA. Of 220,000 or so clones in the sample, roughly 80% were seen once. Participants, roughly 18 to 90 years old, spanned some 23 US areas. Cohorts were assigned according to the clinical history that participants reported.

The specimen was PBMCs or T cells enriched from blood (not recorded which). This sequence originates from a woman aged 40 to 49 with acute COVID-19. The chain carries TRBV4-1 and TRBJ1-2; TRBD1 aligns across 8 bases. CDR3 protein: CASSQLPDRVGHYGYTF. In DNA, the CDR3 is TGCGCCAGCAGCCAGCTCCCGGACAGGGTTGGGCACTATGGCTACACCTTC.